This T cell receptor (beta chain) is drawn from a study of T cells in Graves' hyperthyroidism and ophthalmopathy. Study conclusions and caveats: Blood also carried most thyroid clonotypes expanded above 0.001.

Amplified TCR beta CDR3 regions came from RNA transcripts. The TCR CDR3 was amplified in a first-round RT-PCR using the HTBI primer set. TCRdb reprocessed the multiplex PCR reads via MiXCR and lists one record per CDR3 protein. The sample shows around 340,000 distinct CDR3 sequences, around 18% of them seen only once. This clonotype was seen repeatedly, ten times or more. As yet, its antigen is unknown. CDR3 length: 16 amino acids. Losses at the gene ends were 2 bases for V and 11 bases for J; bases not matched to a gene: 13. Germline values: CDR1 MDHEN, CDR2 SYDVKM. Input material: blood. The TCR originated in a woman aged 40 to 50 with Graves' ophthalmopathy. This chain connects TRBV28 to TRBJ1-1; 11 positions match TRBD1. The CDR3 protein is CASSLIGTGGLEAAFF. CDR3 DNA sequence: TGTGCCAGCAGTTTAATCGGGACAGGGGGACTTGAGGCGGCTTTCTTT.